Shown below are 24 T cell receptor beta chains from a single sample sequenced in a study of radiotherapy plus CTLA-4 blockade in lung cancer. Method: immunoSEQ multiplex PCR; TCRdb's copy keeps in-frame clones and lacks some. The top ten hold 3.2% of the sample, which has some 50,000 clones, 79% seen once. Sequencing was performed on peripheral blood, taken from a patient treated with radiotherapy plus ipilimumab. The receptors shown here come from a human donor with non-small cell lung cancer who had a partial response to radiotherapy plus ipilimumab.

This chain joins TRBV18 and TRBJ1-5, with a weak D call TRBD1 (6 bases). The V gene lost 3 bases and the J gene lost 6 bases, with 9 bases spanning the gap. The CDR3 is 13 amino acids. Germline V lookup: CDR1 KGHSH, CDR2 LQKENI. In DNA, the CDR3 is TGTGCCAGCTCACCTTCAGGGGTTCAGCCCCAGCATTTT. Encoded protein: CASSPSGVQPQHF.

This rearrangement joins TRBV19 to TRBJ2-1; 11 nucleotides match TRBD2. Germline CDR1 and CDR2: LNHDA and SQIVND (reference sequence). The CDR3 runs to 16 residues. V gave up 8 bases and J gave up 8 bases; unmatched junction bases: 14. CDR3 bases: TGTGCCAGTCGGCGCCCGACTAGCGGGGTTCTCGATGAGCAGTTCTTC. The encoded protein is CASRRPTSGVLDEQFF.

CDR3 DNA sequence: TGTGCCAGCAGCCCCGGAACAGGACACCGGCGAACTGAAGCTTTCTTT. It specifies CASSPGTGHRRTEAFF. This chain joins TRBV11-2 and TRBJ1-1; possible D gene TRBD1, 5 bases. Trimming left V 5 bases short and J 5 bases short, with 21 bases between. The length of the CDR3 is 16 residues. Germline V CDR1 and CDR2: SGHAT, FQNNGV. The full variable domain, with the rest looked up from reference TRBV11-2 and TRBJ1-1, is EAGVAQSPRYKIIEKRQSVAFWCNPISGHATLYWYQQILGQGPKLLIQFQNNGVVDDSQLPKDRFSAERLKGVDSTLKIQPAKLEDSAVYLCASSPGTGHRRTEAFFGQGTRLTVV.

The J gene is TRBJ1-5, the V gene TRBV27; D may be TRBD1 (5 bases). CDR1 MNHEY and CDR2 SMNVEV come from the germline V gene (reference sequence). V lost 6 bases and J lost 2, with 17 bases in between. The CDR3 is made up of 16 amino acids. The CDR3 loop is CASSDGRGGRNQPQHF. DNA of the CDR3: TGTGCCAGCAGCGACGGTCGCGGGGGACGCAATCAGCCCCAGCATTTT.

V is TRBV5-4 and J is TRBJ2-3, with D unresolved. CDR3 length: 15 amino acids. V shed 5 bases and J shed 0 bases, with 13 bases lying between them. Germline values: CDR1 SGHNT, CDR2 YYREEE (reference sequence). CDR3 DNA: TGTGCCAGCAGACCAAGCCTCGCTAGCACAGATACGCAGTATTTT. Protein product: CASRPSLASTDTQYF.

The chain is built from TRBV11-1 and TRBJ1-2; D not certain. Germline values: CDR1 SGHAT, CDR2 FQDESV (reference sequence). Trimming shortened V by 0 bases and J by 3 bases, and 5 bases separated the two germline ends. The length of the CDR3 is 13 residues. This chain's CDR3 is CASSLAADYGYTF. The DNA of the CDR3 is TGTGCCAGCAGCTTAGCGGCGGACTATGGCTACACCTTC.

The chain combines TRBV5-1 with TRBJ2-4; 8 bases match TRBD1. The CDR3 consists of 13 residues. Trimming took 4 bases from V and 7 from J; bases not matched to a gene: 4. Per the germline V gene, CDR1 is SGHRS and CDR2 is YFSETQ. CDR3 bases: TGCGCCAGCAGCCAGACAGGGGTTAACATTCAGTACTTC. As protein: CASSQTGVNIQYF.

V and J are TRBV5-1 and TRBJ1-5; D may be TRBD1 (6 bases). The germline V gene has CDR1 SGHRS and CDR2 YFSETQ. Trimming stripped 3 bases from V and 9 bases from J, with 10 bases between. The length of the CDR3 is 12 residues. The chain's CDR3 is CASSSDSGPQHF. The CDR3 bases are TGCGCCAGCAGCTCGGACAGCGGGCCCCAGCATTTT.

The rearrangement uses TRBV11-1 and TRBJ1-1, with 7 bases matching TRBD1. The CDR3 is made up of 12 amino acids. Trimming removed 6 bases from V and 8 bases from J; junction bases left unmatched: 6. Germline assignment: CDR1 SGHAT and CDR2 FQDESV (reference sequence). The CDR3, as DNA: TGTGCCAGCAGACCACAGGGGCGGGAAGCTTTCTTT. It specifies CASRPQGREAFF.

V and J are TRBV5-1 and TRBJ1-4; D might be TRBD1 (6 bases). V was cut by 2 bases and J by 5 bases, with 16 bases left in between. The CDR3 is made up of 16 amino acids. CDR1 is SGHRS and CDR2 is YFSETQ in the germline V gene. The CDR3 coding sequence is TGCGCCAGCAGCTTATCTCCGGGGGGGCACAATGAAAAACTGTTTTTT. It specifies CASSLSPGGHNEKLFF.

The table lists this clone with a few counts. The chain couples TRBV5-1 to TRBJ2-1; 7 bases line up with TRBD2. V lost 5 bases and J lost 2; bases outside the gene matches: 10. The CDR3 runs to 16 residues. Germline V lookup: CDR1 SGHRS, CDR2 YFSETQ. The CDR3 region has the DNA TGCGCCAGCAGATTCGGCGGGGGTGTCGCCTACAATGAGCAGTTCTTC. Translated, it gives CASRFGGGVAYNEQFF.

The CDR3 loop reads CASSQSKVGQGTDTQYF. Here the CDR3 DNA reads TGCGCCAGCAGTCAATCTAAGGTAGGTCAGGGCACAGATACGCAGTATTTT. This sequence joins TRBV23-1 and TRBJ2-3; D is undetermined. TRBV23-1 belongs to the ORF category, with a function that is uncertain. This CDR3 contains 17 residues. Trimming left V 0 bases short and J 1 base short, with 14 bases between.

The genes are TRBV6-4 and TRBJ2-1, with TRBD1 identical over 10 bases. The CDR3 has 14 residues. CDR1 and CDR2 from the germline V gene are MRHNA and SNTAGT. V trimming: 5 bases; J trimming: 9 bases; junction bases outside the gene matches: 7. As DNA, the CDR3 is TGTGCCAGCAGTCTACGGACAGGGGGGAGTGAGCAGTTCTTC. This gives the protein CASSLRTGGSEQFF.

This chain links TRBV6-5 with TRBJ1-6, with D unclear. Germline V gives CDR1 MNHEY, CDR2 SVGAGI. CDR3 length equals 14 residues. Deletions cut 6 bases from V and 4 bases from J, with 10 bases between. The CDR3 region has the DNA TGTGCCAGCAGCAACGACAATTATAATTCACCCCTCCACTTT. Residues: CASSNDNYNSPLHF.

This CDR3 is CASSVGTGPNQPQHF. The DNA of the CDR3 is TGTGCCAGCAGCGTAGGGACAGGGCCTAATCAGCCCCAGCATTTT. V is TRBV9 and J is TRBJ1-5, with TRBD1 matching 8 bases. This CDR3 is 15 amino acids long. The V gene's germline CDR1 is SGDLS and CDR2 YYNGEE. Losses at the gene ends were 0 bases for V and 4 bases for J; bases not matched to a gene: 3.

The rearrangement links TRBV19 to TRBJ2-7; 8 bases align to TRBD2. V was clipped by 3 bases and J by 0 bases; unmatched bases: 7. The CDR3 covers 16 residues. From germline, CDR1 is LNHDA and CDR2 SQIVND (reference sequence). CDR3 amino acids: CASSIKAGTSSYEQYF. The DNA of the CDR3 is TGTGCCAGTAGTATCAAAGCCGGGACTAGCTCCTACGAGCAGTACTTC.

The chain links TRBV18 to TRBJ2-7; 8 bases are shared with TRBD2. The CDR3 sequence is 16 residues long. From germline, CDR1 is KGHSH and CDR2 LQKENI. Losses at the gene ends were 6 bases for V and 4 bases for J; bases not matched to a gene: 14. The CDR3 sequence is CASSPAGGGGPYEQYF. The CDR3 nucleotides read TGTGCCAGCTCCCCGGCGGGAGGCGGGGGCCCTTACGAGCAGTACTTC. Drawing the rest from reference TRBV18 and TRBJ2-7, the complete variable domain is NAGVMQNPRHLVRRRGQEARLRCSPMKGHSHVYWYRQLPEEGLKFMVYLQKENIIDESGMPKERFSAEFPKEGPSILRIQQVVRGDSAAYFCASSPAGGGGPYEQYFGPGTRLTVT.

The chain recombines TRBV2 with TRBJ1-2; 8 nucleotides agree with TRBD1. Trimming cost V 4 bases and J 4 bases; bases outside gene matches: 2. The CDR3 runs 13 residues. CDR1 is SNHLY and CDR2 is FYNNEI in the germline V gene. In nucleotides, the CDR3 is TGTGCCAGCAGTGGGGGACAGGCCTATGGCTACACCTTC. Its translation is CASSGGQAYGYTF.

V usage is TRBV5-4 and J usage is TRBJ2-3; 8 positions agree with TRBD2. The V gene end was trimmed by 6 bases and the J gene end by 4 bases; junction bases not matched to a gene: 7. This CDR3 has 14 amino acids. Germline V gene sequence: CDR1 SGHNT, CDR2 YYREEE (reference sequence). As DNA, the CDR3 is TGTGCCAGCACCTACGGGGGGGGAGCAGATACGCAGTATTTT. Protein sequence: CASTYGGGADTQYF.

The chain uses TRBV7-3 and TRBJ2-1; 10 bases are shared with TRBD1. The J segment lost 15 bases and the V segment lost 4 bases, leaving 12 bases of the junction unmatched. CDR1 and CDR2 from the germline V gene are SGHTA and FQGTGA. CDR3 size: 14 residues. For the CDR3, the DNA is TGTGCCAGCAGCTCCGGCCGACAGGGGGCCATACCGTTCTTC. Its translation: CASSSGRQGAIPFF.

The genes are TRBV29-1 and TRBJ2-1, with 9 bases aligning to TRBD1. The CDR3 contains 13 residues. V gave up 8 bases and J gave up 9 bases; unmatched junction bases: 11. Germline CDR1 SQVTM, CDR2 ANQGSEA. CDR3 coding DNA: TGCAGCCTTCAGGGACAGGGCCAAGGTGAGCAGTTCTTC. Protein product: CSLQGQGQGEQFF.

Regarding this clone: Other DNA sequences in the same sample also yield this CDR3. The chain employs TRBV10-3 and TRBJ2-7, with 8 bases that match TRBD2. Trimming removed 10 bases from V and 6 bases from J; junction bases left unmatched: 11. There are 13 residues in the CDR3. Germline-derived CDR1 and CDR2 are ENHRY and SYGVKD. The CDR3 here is CATSGGSRAEQYF. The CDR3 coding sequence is TGTGCCACCTCGGGGGGGTCGAGGGCCGAGCAGTACTTC.

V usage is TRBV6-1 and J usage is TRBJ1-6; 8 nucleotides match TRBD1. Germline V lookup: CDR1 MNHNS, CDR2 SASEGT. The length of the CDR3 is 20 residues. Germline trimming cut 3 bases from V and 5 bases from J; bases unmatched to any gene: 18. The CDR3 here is CASSEGGQGAPVSHNSPLHF. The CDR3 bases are TGTGCCAGCAGTGAGGGAGGGCAGGGGGCTCCTGTAAGCCATAATTCACCCCTCCACTTT.

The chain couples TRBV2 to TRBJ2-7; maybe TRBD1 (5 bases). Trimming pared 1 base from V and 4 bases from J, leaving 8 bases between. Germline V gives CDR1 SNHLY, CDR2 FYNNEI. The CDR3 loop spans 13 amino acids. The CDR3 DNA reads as TGTGCCAGCAGTGAAGTAAGGGGATACGAGCAGTACTTC. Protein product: CASSEVRGYEQYF.